The following is a T cell receptor beta chain sequence with its context. CDR3 length: 18 amino acids. The ends lost 5 bases at V and 0 bases at J; junction bases unmatched: 11. Germline V gives CDR1 MDHEN, CDR2 SYDVKM. Primers for the PCR totalled 60 Vbeta and 13 Jbeta. Profiled with immunoSEQ multiplex PCR; TCRdb holds only in-frame clones, not every one. The data show about 120,000 clones, around four fifths seen once. These data belong to a study of cytomegalovirus exposure and HLA in healthy donors. This receptor was identified in a man aged 60 to 69 in good health and CMV-seropositive. J is TRBJ1-3 and V is TRBV28; 9 bases map to TRBD1. The sequenced material came from PBMCs. The CDR3 DNA sequence: TGTGCCAGCAGTCCCTACAGGGGGCGCATCGACTCTGGAAACACCATATATTTT. Protein sequence: CASSPYRGRIDSGNTIYF.